This TCR beta chain was profiled in a study of shared clonotypes between healthy human individuals. Method: immunoSEQ multiplex PCR; TCRdb's copy keeps in-frame clones and lacks some. This table holds some 2 million clones, about 95% found once. The naive CD8 fraction comprised CD45RO-negative cells positively selected for CCR7 and excluded terminally differentiated effector memory CD45RA+ cells. The CDR3 consists of 15 residues. In germline, CDR1 is SGHRS, CDR2 YFSETQ. V lost 2 bases to trimming and J lost 2 bases, with 11 bases between them. Sequenced sample: naive CD8+ T cells sorted from blood. The clonotype originates from a man between 18 and 29 years old in good health. The chain recombines TRBV5-1 with TRBJ2-1; tentative D call: TRBD1 (6 bases). The DNA of the CDR3 is TGCGCCAGCAGCTTAAACAGGGCCCCCTACAATGAGCAGTTCTTC. Translating gives CASSLNRAPYNEQFF.